One sample yielded the 3 T cell receptor beta chains listed below, sequenced in a study of OX40 agonist ivuxolimab in advanced cancers. Generated by immunoSEQ multiplex PCR, the TCRdb table keeps only in-frame clones and is missing some. The repertoire has around 40,000 clones, 88% of them found once; the top ten carry under 15%. The input for sequencing was CD4+ or CD8+ T cells sorted from blood, taken in a trial of the OX40 agonist ivuxolimab. These receptors all stem from an adult with an advanced solid tumor such as melanoma, head and neck, liver or kidney cancer.

This chain joins TRBV7-9 and TRBJ2-4; D ambiguous. V lost 4 bases to trimming and J lost 0 bases, with 13 bases between them. This CDR3 is built from 16 residues. Germline CDR1 and CDR2: SEHNR and FQNEAQ (reference sequence). CDR3 protein: CASSSAPGRAKNIQYF. CDR3 nucleotide sequence: TGTGCCAGCAGCTCGGCGCCCGGAAGAGCCAAAAACATTCAGTACTTC.

This clone was counted between two and nine times. The chain couples TRBV7-2 to TRBJ2-7; possible D gene TRBD2, 6 bases. Germline V CDR1 and CDR2: SGHTA, FQGNSA. The V gene lost 1 base and the J gene lost 5 bases, with 12 bases spanning the gap. The CDR3 has 14 amino acids. The CDR3 bases are TGTGCCAGCAGCTTAGAGGTGGTAGCGGACGAGCAGTACTTC. Its protein product is CASSLEVVADEQYF.

The genes are TRBV27 and TRBJ1-1; weak D call: TRBD1 (6 bases). The germline V and J ends were trimmed by 2 bases and 1 base, with 17 bases remaining between them. The CDR3 covers 17 residues. From germline, CDR1 is MNHEY and CDR2 SMNVEV (reference sequence). CDR3 sequence (DNA): TGTGCCAGCAGTTTACATCCTCGAACAGGGCCGAACACTGAAGCTTTCTTT. Its protein product is CASSLHPRTGPNTEAFF.